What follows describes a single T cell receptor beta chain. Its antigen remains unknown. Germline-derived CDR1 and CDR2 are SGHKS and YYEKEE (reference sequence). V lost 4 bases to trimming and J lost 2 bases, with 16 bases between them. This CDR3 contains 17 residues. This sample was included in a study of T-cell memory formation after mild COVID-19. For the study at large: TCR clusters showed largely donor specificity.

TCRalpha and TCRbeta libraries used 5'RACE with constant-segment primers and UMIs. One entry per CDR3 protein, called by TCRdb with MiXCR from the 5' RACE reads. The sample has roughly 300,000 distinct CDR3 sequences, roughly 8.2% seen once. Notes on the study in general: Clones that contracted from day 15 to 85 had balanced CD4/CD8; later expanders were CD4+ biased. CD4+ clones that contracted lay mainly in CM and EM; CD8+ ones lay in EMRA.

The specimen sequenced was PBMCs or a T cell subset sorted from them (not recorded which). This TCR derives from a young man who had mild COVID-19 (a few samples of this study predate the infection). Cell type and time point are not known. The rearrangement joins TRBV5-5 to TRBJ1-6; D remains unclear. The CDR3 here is CASSKRHPGTYNSPLHF. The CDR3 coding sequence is TGTGCCAGCAGCAAACGGCACCCCGGGACCTATAATTCACCCCTCCACTTT.